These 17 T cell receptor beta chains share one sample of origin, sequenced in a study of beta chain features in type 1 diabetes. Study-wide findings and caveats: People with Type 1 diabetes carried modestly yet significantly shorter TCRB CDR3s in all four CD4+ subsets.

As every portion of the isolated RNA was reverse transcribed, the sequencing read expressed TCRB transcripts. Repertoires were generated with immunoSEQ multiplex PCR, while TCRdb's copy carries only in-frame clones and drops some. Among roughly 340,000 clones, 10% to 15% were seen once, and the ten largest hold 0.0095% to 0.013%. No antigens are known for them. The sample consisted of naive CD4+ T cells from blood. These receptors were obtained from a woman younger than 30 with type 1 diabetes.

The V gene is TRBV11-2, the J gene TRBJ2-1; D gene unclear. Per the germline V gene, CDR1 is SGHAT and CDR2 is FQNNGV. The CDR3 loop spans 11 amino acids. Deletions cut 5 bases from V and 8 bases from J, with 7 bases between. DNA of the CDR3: TGTGCCAGCAGCAGAGGTTATGAGCAGTTCTTC. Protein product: CASSRGYEQFF.

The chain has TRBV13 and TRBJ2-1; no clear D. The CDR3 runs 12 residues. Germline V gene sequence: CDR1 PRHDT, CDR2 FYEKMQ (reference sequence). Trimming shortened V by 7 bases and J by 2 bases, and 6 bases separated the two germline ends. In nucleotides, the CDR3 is TGTGCCAGCACTCGTCCCTACAATGAGCAGTTCTTC. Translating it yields CASTRPYNEQFF.

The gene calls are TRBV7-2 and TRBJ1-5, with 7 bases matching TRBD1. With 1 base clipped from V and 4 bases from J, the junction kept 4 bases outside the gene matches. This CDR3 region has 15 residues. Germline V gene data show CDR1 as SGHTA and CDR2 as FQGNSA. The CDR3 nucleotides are TGTGCCAGCAGCTTAGGGGGGACAGAGAATCAGCCCCAGCATTTT. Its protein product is CASSLGGTENQPQHF.

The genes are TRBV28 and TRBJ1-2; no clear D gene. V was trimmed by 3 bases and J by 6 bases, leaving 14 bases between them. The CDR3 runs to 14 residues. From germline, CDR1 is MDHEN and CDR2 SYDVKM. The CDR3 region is CASSFRIGSDGYTF. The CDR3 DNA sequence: TGTGCCAGCAGTTTTCGGATCGGCAGCGATGGCTACACCTTC.

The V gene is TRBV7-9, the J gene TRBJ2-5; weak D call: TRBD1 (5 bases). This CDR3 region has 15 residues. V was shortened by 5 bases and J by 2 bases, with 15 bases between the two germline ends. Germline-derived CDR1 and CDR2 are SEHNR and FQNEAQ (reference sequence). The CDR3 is CASSAPKGIQETQYF. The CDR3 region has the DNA TGTGCCAGCAGCGCACCCAAGGGGATTCAAGAGACCCAGTACTTC.

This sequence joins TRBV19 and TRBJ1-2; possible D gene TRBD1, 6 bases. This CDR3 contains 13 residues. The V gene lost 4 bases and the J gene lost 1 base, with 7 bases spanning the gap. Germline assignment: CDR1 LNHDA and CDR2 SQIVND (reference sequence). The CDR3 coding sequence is TGTGCCAGTAGTACAGGGGTTAACTATGGCTACACCTTC. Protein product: CASSTGVNYGYTF.

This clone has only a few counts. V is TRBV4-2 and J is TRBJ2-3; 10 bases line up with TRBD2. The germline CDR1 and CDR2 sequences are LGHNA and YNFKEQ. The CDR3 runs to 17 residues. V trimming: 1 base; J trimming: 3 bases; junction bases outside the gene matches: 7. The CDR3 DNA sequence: TGTGCCAGCAGCCAAGGGTATCTAGCGGGGGTGACAGATACGCAGTATTTT. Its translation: CASSQGYLAGVTDTQYF.

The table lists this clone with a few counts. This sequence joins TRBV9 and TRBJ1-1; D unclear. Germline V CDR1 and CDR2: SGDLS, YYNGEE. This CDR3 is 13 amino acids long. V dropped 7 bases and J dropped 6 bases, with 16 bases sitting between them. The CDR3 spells CASSSSPEPEAFF. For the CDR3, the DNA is TGTGCCAGCTCTTCTTCCCCTGAGCCTGAAGCTTTCTTT.

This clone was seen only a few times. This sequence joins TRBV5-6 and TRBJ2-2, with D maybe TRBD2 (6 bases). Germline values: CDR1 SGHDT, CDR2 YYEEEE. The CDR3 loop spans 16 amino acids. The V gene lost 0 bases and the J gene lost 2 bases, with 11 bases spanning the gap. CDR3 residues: CASSLGPGLNTGELFF. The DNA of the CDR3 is TGTGCCAGCAGCTTGGGCCCGGGACTTAACACCGGGGAGCTGTTTTTT.

The CDR3 spells CASSLHQGEQYF. The DNA of the CDR3 is TGTGCCAGCAGCCTCCACCAGGGCGAGCAGTACTTC. The chain carries TRBV7-9 and TRBJ2-7; weak D call: TRBD1 (5 bases). From germline, CDR1 is SEHNR and CDR2 FQNEAQ (reference sequence). V shed 5 bases and J shed 6 bases, with 11 bases lying between them. This CDR3 has 12 residues. The full variable domain, rest sourced from reference TRBV7-9 and TRBJ2-7, is DTGVSQNPRHKITKRGQNVTFRCDPISEHNRLYWYRQTLGQGPEFLTYFQNEAQLEKSRLLSDRFSAERPKGSFSTLEIQRTEQGDSAMYLCASSLHQGEQYFGPGTRLTVT.

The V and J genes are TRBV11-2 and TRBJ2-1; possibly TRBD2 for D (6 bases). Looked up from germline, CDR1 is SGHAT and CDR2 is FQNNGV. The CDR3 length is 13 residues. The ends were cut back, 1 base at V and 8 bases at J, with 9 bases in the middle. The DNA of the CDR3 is TGTGCCAGCAGCTTAGCGGGAGCGGATGAGCAGTTCTTC. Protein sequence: CASSLAGADEQFF.

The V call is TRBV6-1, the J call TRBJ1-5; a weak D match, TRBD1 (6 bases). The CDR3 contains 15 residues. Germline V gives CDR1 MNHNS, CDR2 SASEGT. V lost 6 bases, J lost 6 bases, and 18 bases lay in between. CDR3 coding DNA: TGTGCCAGCAGCCCTACAGGGATCCTGGGTCAGCCCCAGCATTTT. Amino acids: CASSPTGILGQPQHF.

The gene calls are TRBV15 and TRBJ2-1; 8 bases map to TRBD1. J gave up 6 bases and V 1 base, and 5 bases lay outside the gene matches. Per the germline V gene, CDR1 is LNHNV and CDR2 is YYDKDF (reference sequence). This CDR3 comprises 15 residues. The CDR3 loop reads CATSRVGQGSNEQFF. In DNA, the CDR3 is TGTGCCACCAGCAGAGTTGGACAGGGATCCAATGAGCAGTTCTTC. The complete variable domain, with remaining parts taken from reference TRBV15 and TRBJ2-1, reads DAMVIQNPRYQVTQFGKPVTLSCSQTLNHNVMYWYQQKSSQAPKLLFHYYDKDFNNEADTPDNFQSRRPNTSFCFLDIRSPGLGDTAMYLCATSRVGQGSNEQFFGPGTRLTVL.

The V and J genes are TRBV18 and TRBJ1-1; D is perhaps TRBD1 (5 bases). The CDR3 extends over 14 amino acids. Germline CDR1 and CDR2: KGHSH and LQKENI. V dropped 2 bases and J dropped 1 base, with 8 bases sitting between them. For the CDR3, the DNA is TGTGCCAGCTCACCAGGGGGGAGGAACACTGAAGCTTTCTTT. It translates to CASSPGGRNTEAFF.

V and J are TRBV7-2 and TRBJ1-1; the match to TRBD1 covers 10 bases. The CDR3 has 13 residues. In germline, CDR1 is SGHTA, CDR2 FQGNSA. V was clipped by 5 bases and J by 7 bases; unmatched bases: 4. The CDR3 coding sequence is TGTGCCAGCAGCGGACAGGGGGAGGGTGAAGCTTTCTTT. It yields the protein CASSGQGEGEAFF. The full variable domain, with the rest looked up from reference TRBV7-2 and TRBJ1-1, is GAGVSQSPSNKVTEKGKDVELRCDPISGHTALYWYRQSLGQGLEFLIYFQGNSAPDKSGLPSDRFSAERTGGSVSTLTIQRTQQEDSAVYLCASSGQGEGEAFFGQGTRLTVV.

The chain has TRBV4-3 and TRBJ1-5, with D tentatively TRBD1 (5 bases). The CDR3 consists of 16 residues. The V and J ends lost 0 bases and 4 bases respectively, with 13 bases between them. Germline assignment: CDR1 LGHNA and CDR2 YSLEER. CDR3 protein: CASSQEFLGTNQPQHF. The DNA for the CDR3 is TGCGCCAGCAGCCAAGAGTTTTTGGGGACTAATCAGCCCCAGCATTTT.

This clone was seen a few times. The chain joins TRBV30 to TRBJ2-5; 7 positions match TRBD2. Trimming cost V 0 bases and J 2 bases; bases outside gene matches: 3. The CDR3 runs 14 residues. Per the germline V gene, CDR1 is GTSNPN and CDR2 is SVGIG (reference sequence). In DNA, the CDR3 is TGTGCCTGGAGTGTTGTGGGAGGGCAAGAGACCCAGTACTTC. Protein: CAWSVVGGQETQYF.